This entry describes one TCR beta chain. This probably arose from a read error, given a far larger clone one base away. Sample time point: newly diagnosed GD, antithyroid drugs for less than 3 months. The TCR library was prepared using RNA isolated from PBMCs. This sample was included in a study of regulatory T cells in long-lasting Graves disease. The CDR3 is made up of 15 amino acids. V lost 3 bases, J lost 13 bases, and 13 bases stayed unmatched. Germline values: CDR1 MDHEN, CDR2 SYDVKM. Investigators prepared the TCR beta libraries by applying iRepertoire HTBI primers and Arm-PCR of CDR3 regions. TCRdb re-derived calls from the multiplex PCR reads in MiXCR, one entry per CDR3 protein. The repertoire holds around 360,000 distinct CDR3 sequences, with roughly 17% as singletons. The same data also contributed to another study, on T cells in Graves' hyperthyroidism and ophthalmopathy. In that study: In the first-round RT-PCR of the TCR CDR3, the HTBI primer set was used.

The sequence was obtained from a woman between 18 and 30 years old with Graves disease. The chain is built from TRBV28 and TRBJ2-1, with 9 nucleotides matching TRBD2. The material was peripheral blood mononuclear cells (PBMCs), obtained at new diagnosis, from a patient treated with antithyroid drugs. The CDR3 coding sequence is TGTGCCAGCAGTTTCATCCTAGCGGGAAAAGAGACCCAGTTCTTC. Protein: CASSFILAGKETQFF.